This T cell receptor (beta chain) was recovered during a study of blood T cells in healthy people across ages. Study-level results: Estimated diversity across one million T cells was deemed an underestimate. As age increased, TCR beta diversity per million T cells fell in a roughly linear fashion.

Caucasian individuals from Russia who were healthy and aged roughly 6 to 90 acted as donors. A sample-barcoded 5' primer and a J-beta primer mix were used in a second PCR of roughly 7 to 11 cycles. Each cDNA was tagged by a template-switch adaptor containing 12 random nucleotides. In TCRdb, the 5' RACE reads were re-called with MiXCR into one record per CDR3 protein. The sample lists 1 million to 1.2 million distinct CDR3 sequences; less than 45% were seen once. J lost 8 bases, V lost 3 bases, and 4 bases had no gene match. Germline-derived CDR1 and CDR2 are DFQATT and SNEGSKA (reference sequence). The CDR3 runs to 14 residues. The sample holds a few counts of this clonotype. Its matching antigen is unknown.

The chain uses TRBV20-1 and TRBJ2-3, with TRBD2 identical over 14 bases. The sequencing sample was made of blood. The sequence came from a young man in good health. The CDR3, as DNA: TGCAGTGCTAGGGGGACTAGCGGGGGTGGTACGCAGTATTTT. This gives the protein CSARGTSGGGTQYF.